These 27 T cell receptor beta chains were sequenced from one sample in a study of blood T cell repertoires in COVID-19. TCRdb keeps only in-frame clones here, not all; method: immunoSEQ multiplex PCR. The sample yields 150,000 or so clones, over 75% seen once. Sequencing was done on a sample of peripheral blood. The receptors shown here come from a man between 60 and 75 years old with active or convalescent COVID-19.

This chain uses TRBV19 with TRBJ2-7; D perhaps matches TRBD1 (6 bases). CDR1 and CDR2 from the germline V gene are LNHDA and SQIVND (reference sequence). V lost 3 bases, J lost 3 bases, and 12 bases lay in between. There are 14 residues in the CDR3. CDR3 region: CASSISTRGYEQYF. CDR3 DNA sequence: TGTGCCAGTAGTATCTCTACCAGGGGCTACGAGCAGTACTTC.

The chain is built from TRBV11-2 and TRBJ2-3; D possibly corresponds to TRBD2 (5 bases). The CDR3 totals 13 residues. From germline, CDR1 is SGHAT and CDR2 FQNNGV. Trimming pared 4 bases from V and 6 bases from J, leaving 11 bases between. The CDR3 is CASSSQRRDTQYF. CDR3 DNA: TGTGCCAGCAGCTCACAACGGAGGGATACGCAGTATTTT.

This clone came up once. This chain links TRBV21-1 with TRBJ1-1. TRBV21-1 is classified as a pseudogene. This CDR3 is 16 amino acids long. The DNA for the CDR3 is TGTGCCAGCAGCAAAGCAGGCGGGGCGTCGGACACTGAAGCTTTCTTT. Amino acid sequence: CASSKAGGASDTEAFF.

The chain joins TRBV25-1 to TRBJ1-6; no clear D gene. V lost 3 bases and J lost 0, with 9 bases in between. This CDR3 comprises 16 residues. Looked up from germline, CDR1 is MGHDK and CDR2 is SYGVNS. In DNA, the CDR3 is TGTGCCAGCAGTGAGACCCGACACTCCTATAATTCACCCCTCCACTTT. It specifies CASSETRHSYNSPLHF.

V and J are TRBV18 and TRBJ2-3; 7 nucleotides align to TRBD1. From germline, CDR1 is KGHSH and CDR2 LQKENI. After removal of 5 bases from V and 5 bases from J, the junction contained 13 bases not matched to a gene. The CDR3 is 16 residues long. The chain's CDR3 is CASSSDRVVSGDTQYF. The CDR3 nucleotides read TGTGCCAGCTCATCAGACAGGGTAGTCAGCGGAGATACGCAGTATTTT.

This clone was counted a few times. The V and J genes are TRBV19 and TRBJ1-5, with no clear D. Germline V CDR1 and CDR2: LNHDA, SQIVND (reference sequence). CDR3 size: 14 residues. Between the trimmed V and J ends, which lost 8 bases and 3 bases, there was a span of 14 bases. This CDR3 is CASLNGRFNQPQHF. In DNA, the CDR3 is TGTGCCAGTCTTAACGGCAGGTTCAATCAGCCCCAGCATTTT. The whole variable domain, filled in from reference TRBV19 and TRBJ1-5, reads DGGITQSPKYLFRKEGQNVTLSCEQNLNHDAMYWYRQDPGQGLRLIYYSQIVNDFQKGDIAEGYSVSREKKESFPLTVTSAQKNPTAFYLCASLNGRFNQPQHFGDGTRLSIL.

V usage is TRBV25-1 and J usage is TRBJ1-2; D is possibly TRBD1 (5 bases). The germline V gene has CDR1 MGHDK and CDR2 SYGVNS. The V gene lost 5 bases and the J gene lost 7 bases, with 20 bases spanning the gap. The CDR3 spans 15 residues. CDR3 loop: CASSPSRGREGGYTF. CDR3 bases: TGTGCCAGCAGTCCCAGTAGGGGTCGGGAGGGTGGCTACACCTTC.

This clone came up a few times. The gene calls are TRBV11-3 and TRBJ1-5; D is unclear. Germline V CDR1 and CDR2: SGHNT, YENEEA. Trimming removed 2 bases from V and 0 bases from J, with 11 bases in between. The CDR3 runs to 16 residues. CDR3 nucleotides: TGTGCCAGCAGCTTAATGAGAGGGTATAGCAATCAGCCCCAGCATTTT. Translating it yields CASSLMRGYSNQPQHF.

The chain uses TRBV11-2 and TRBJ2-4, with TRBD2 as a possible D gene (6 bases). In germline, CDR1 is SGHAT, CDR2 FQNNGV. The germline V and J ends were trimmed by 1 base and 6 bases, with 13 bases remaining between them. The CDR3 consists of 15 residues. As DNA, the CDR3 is TGTGCCAGCAGCTTAGCTCCGGGACTGCTAAACATTCAGTACTTC. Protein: CASSLAPGLLNIQYF.

Here the CDR3 DNA reads TGTGCCAGCAGTGACAACCAAGAGACCCAGTACTTC. It codes for CASSDNQETQYF. The chain combines TRBV2 with TRBJ2-5; D is ambiguous. Looked up from germline, CDR1 is SNHLY and CDR2 is FYNNEI. This CDR3 has 12 amino acids. Trimming pared 3 bases from V and 0 bases from J, leaving 2 bases between.

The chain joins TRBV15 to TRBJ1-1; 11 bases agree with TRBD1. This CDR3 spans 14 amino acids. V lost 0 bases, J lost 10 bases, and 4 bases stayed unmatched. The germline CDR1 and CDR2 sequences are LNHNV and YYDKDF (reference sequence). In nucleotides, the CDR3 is TGTGCCACCAGCAGAGATCGGACAGGGGGCAGAGCTTTCTTT. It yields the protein CATSRDRTGGRAFF. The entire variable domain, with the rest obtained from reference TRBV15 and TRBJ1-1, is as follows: DAMVIQNPRYQVTQFGKPVTLSCSQTLNHNVMYWYQQKSSQAPKLLFHYYDKDFNNEADTPDNFQSRRPNTSFCFLDIRSPGLGDTAMYLCATSRDRTGGRAFFGQGTRLTVV.

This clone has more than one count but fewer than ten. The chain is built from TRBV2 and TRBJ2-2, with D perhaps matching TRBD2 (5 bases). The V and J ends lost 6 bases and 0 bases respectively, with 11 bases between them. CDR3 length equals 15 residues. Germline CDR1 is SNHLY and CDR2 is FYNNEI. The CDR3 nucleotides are TGTGCCAGCAGGGAGGTCTACGCGAACACCGGGGAGCTGTTTTTT. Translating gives CASREVYANTGELFF.

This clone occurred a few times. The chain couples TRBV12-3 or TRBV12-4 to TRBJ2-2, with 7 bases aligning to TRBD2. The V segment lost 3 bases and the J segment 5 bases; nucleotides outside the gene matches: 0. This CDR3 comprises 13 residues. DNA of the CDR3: TGTGCCAGCAGTTTCGGGGGGACCGGGGAGCTGTTTTTT. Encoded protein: CASSFGGTGELFF.

CDR3 in amino acids: CASSNRQGSGNTIYF. The CDR3 bases are TGTGCCAGCAGCAACCGACAGGGATCAGGAAACACCATATATTTT. J is TRBJ1-3 and V is TRBV5-4, with 7 bases that match TRBD1. The CDR3 has 15 amino acids. V gave up 4 bases and J gave up 4 bases; unmatched junction bases: 8. Germline V gene data show CDR1 as SGHNT and CDR2 as YYREEE (reference sequence).

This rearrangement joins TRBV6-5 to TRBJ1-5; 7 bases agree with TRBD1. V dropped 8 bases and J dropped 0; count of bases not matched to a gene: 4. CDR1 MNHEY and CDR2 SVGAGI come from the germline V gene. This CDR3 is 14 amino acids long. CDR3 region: CASRGTDSNQPQHF. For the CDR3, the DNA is TGTGCCAGCCGAGGGACAGATAGCAATCAGCCCCAGCATTTT.

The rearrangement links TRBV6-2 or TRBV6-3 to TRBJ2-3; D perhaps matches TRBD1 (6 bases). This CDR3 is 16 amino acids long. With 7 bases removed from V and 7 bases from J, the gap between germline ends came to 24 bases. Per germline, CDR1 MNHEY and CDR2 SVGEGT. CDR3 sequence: CASTPPGPGRGNTQYF. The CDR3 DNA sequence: TGTGCCAGCACCCCCCCGGGACCCGGAAGGGGGAATACGCAGTATTTT.

CDR3 residues: CATADSASGRGEQFF. As DNA, the CDR3 is TGTGCCACCGCAGACAGTGCTAGCGGGAGAGGTGAGCAGTTCTTC. The rearrangement uses TRBV19 and TRBJ2-1; TRBD2 aligns across 10 bases. CDR3 length equals 15 residues. The V and J ends lost 10 bases and 9 bases, in that order; junction bases with no gene match: 15. CDR1 LNHDA and CDR2 SQIVND come from the germline V gene (reference sequence).

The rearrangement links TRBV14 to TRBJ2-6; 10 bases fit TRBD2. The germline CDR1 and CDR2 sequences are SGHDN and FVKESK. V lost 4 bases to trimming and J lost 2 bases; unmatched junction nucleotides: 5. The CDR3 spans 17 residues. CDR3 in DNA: TGTGCCAGCAGCCCCCTAGCGGGAGAGGCTGGGGCCAACGTCCTGACTTTC. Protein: CASSPLAGEAGANVLTF.

CDR3 amino acids: CASSLRGGGETQYF. The CDR3 nucleotides read TGCGCCAGCAGCCTAAGAGGGGGGGGAGAGACCCAGTACTTC. The chain uses TRBV4-3 and TRBJ2-5; maybe TRBD2 (7 bases). Germline V gene lookup returns CDR1 LGHNA and CDR2 YSLEER. CDR3 length equals 14 residues. V was trimmed by 4 bases and J by 4 bases, leaving 13 bases between them.

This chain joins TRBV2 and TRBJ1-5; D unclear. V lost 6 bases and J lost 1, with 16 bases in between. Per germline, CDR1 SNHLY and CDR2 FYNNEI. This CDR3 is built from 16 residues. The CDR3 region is CASRSTSLLSNQPQHF. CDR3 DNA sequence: TGTGCCAGCAGGTCTACGAGCCTTCTAAGCAATCAGCCCCAGCATTTT.

The CDR3 is CASSANGGYNEQFF. CDR3 DNA sequence: TGTGCCAGCAGCGCGAACGGGGGTTACAATGAGCAGTTCTTC. This rearrangement joins TRBV9 to TRBJ2-1, with D maybe TRBD2 (6 bases). The CDR3 is 14 residues long. The ends were cut back, 3 bases at V and 4 bases at J, with 11 bases in the middle. Germline V CDR1 and CDR2: SGDLS, YYNGEE.

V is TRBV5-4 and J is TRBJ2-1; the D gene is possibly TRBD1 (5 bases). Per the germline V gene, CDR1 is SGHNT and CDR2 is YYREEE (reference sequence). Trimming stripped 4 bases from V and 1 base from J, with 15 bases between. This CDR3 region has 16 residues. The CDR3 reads CASSPTSGWSYNEQFF. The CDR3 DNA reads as TGTGCCAGCAGCCCCACCTCAGGGTGGTCCTACAATGAGCAGTTCTTC. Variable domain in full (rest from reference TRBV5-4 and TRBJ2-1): ETGVTQSPTHLIKTRGQQVTLRCSSQSGHNTVSWYQQALGQGPQFIFQYYREEENGRGNFPPRFSGLQFPNYSSELNVNALELDDSALYLCASSPTSGWSYNEQFFGPGTRLTVL.

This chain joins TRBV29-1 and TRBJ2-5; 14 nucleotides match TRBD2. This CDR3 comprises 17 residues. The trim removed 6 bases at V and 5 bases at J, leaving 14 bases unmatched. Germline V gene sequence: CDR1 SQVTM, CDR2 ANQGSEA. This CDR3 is CSVLKGLAGGGTETQYF. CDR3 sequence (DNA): TGCAGCGTCCTTAAAGGACTAGCGGGAGGCGGGACCGAGACCCAGTACTTC.

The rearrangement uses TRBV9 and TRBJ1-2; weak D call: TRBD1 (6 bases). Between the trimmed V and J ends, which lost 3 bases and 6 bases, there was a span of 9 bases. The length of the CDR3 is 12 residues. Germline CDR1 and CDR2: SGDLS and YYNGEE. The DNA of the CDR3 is TGTGCCAGCAGCGCTACAGGGAATGGCTACACCTTC. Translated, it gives CASSATGNGYTF.

CDR3 nucleotide sequence: TGTGCCAGCAGTTCCCTAGCGGTAACAGATACGCAGTATTTT. Translation gives CASSSLAVTDTQYF. The V and J genes are TRBV28 and TRBJ2-3; 7 nucleotides line up with TRBD2. Germline V gives CDR1 MDHEN, CDR2 SYDVKM. With V trimmed by 4 bases and J by 3 bases, 4 bases remained unmatched. The CDR3 loop spans 14 amino acids. The whole variable domain, filled in from reference TRBV28 and TRBJ2-3, reads DVKVTQSSRYLVKRTGEKVFLECVQDMDHENMFWYRQDPGLGLRLIYFSYDVKMKEKGDIPEGYSVSREKKERFSLILESASTNQTSMYLCASSSLAVTDTQYFGPGTRLTVL.

CDR3 amino acids: CASQVNGGGTGELFF. CDR3 nucleotides: TGTGCCAGCCAGGTTAATGGGGGCGGCACCGGGGAGCTGTTTTTT. This sequence joins TRBV7-9 and TRBJ2-2; TRBD1 might be the D (6 bases). Germline V gene data show CDR1 as SEHNR and CDR2 as FQNEAQ (reference sequence). The CDR3 covers 15 residues. V was shortened by 8 bases and J by 4 bases, with 17 bases between the two germline ends.

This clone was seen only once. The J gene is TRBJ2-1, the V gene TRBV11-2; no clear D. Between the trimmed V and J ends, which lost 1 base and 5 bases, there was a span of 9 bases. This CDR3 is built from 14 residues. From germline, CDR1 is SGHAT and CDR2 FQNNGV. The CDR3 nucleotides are TGTGCCAGCAGCTTAGGTCGCCGGGACAATGAGCAGTTCTTC. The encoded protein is CASSLGRRDNEQFF.